This T cell receptor beta chain was identified during a study of cytomegalovirus exposure and HLA in healthy donors. In the case of this clone: Its antigen is currently unknown.

Germline CDR1 MNHEY, CDR2 SVGAGI. This CDR3 has 14 residues. After removal of 0 bases from V and 7 bases from J, the junction contained 5 bases not matched to a gene. Study-wide findings and caveats: Near-uniform donor sequencing depth was presumed by presence/absence analyses.

The PCR had 60 Vbeta and 13 Jbeta primers. Profiled with immunoSEQ multiplex PCR; TCRdb holds only in-frame clones, not every one. This sample has around 150,000 clones, with about 88% found just once. The V and J genes are TRBV6-5 and TRBJ1-2; 7 nucleotides align to TRBD1. The sample consisted of PBMCs. The receptor's source is a man in his late teens or twenties in good health and CMV-seropositive. CDR3 amino acids: CASSYSTGVGGYTF. The CDR3 nucleotides read TGTGCCAGCAGTTACTCCACAGGGGTTGGTGGCTACACCTTC.